Below, 25 T cell receptor beta chains from the same sample are listed, as sequenced in a study of response to subunit inactivated influenza vaccine. TCRdb processed the RT-PCR reads anew with MiXCR; each CDR3 protein has one entry. In the table there are about 650,000 distinct CDR3 sequences, roughly 14% of which are singletons. The starting material was PBMCs from blood, obtained about 11 days after vaccination. The receptor set was obtained from a man aged 50 to 59 who received an inactivated influenza vaccine.

The rearrangement links TRBV10-3 to TRBJ1-1; D ambiguous. This CDR3 contains 14 residues. The germline V gene has CDR1 ENHRY and CDR2 SYGVKD. The V gene lost 3 bases and the J gene lost 4 bases, with 12 bases spanning the gap. CDR3 coding DNA: TGTGCCATCAGTGAAACAAGTACCTTCACTGAAGCTTTCTTT. It codes for CAISETSTFTEAFF.

A few counts support this clonotype. The V call is TRBV25-1, the J call TRBJ2-1; D may correspond to TRBD1 or TRBD2 (5 bases each). From germline, CDR1 is MGHDK and CDR2 SYGVNS. V dropped 1 base and J dropped 4 bases, with 5 bases sitting between them. The CDR3 has 13 amino acids. The CDR3, as DNA: TGTGCCAGCAGTGAATGGGGGTACAATGAGCAGTTCTTC. It is translated as CASSEWGYNEQFF.

The chain joins TRBV11-2 to TRBJ2-1; no definite D call. CDR3 length: 13 residues. The V and J ends lost 1 base and 12 bases respectively, with 13 bases between them. Germline lookup yields CDR1 SGHAT and CDR2 FQNNGV. CDR3 protein: CASSLGLSASQFF. The CDR3, as DNA: TGTGCCAGCAGCTTAGGTTTGAGTGCCTCGCAGTTCTTC. Filled out from reference TRBV11-2 and TRBJ2-1, the complete variable domain reads EAGVAQSPRYKIIEKRQSVAFWCNPISGHATLYWYQQILGQGPKLLIQFQNNGVVDDSQLPKDRFSAERLKGVDSTLKIQPAKLEDSAVYLCASSLGLSASQFFGPGTRLTVL.

This clonotype has just a few counts. The chain uses TRBV20-1 and TRBJ1-2; D might be TRBD1 (6 bases). This CDR3 comprises 13 residues. CDR1 DFQATT and CDR2 SNEGSKA come from the germline V gene (reference sequence). Deletions cut 5 bases from V and 1 base from J, with 11 bases between. The DNA for the CDR3 is TGCAGTGCTCCAGACAGGCTTAACTATGGCTACACCTTC. Residues: CSAPDRLNYGYTF.

The chain links TRBV12-3 or TRBV12-4 to TRBJ1-5; maybe TRBD1 (5 bases). Trimming stripped 6 bases from V and 5 bases from J, with 14 bases between. This CDR3 has 14 amino acids. CDR3 loop: CASSWTRGYQPQHF. The DNA for the CDR3 is TGTGCCAGCAGCTGGACAAGAGGGTATCAGCCCCAGCATTTT.

The J gene is TRBJ2-3, the V gene TRBV7-9, with no clear D. The CDR3 extends over 13 amino acids. CDR1 and CDR2 (germline): SEHNR, FQNEAQ (reference sequence). V lost 4 bases and J 4 bases, leaving 9 bases between the germline ends. CDR3 in DNA: TGTGCCAGCAGCTCAACCAGAGCAGATACGCAGTATTTT. Protein: CASSSTRADTQYF.

This clonotype was detected only a few times. The chain couples TRBV4-3 to TRBJ2-4; D possibly corresponds to TRBD1 (5 bases). Germline CDR1 is LGHNA and CDR2 is YSLEER. The germline V and J ends were trimmed by 3 bases and 8 bases, with 14 bases remaining between them. This CDR3 contains 14 residues. The CDR3 DNA follows: TGCGCCAGCAGCCACAGGCCAGGGCTTGACATTCAGTACTTC. Translating it yields CASSHRPGLDIQYF.

The chain combines TRBV11-2 with TRBJ1-1; D gene uncertain. The CDR3 spans 12 residues. The V and J ends lost 5 bases and 7 bases respectively, with 11 bases between them. CDR1 is SGHAT and CDR2 is FQNNGV in the germline V gene. The CDR3 sequence is CASSPVGYEAFF. The CDR3 nucleotides read TGTGCCAGCAGCCCGGTGGGATATGAAGCTTTCTTT.

This clonotype has more than one count but fewer than ten. One end of the junction does not line up with germline, which may come from a read error. DNA of the CDR3: TGTGCCAGCAGCCCGAACCCCGGGGAGCTGTTTTTT. Its protein product is CASSPNPGELFF. The rearrangement links TRBV3-1 to TRBJ2-2, with D unresolved. CDR1 is LGHDT and CDR2 is YNNKEL in the germline V gene (reference sequence). The CDR3 totals 12 residues.

This sequence joins TRBV5-1 and TRBJ1-2; perhaps TRBD1 as D (5 bases). CDR1 is SGHRS, CDR2 YFSETQ, per germline. This CDR3 spans 19 amino acids. The V gene lost 0 bases and the J gene lost 2 bases, with 23 bases spanning the gap. The CDR3 is CASSLARGGPANPNYGYTF. The CDR3 DNA follows: TGCGCCAGCAGCTTGGCCCGGGGGGGACCCGCCAACCCCAACTATGGCTACACCTTC. The full variable domain, rest sourced from reference TRBV5-1 and TRBJ1-2, is KAGVTQTPRYLIKTRGQQVTLSCSPISGHRSVSWYQQTPGQGLQFLFEYFSETQRNKGNFPGRFSGRQFSNSRSEMNVSTLELGDSALYLCASSLARGGPANPNYGYTFGSGTRLTVV.

J is TRBJ1-6 and V is TRBV18, with TRBD1 as a possible D gene (6 bases). Trimming stripped 3 bases from V and 6 bases from J, with 15 bases between. The CDR3 extends over 16 amino acids. Germline V gives CDR1 KGHSH, CDR2 LQKENI. The CDR3 reads CASSPGQGIANSPLHF. Here the CDR3 DNA reads TGTGCCAGCTCACCGGGTCAGGGGATTGCTAATTCACCCCTCCACTTT.

The chain uses TRBV5-5 and TRBJ1-1; no clear D gene. There are 14 residues in the CDR3. Germline V gives CDR1 SGHKS, CDR2 YYEKEE (reference sequence). V was cut by 2 bases and J by 0 bases, with 8 bases left in between. The CDR3 loop is CASSFTRVNTEAFF. The CDR3 region has the DNA TGTGCCAGCAGCTTTACGAGAGTGAACACTGAAGCTTTCTTT.

The chain couples TRBV20-1 to TRBJ2-7; D is unclear. Trimming left V 5 bases short and J 4 bases short, with 6 bases between. The germline CDR1 and CDR2 sequences are DFQATT and SNEGSKA (reference sequence). The CDR3 contains 10 residues. The CDR3 region is CSAAQYEQYF. In nucleotides, the CDR3 is TGCAGTGCTGCCCAATACGAGCAGTACTTC.

This clonotype was counted between two and nine times. The V call is TRBV6-2 or TRBV6-3, the J call TRBJ2-7; TRBD2 agrees at 8 bases. With V trimmed by 6 bases and J by 2 bases, 15 bases remained unmatched. The CDR3 covers 17 residues. Germline V CDR1 and CDR2: MNHEY, SVGEGT. The CDR3, as DNA: TGTGCCAGCAGGACCCTAACAAGCGGGAGAACCCCCTACGAGCAGTACTTC. Amino acid sequence: CASRTLTSGRTPYEQYF.

A few counts support this clonotype. The chain uses TRBV7-2 and TRBJ2-1, with 13 nucleotides matching TRBD2. CDR1 is SGHTA and CDR2 is FQGNSA in the germline V gene. This CDR3 contains 17 residues. Losses at the gene ends were 5 bases for V and 7 bases for J; bases not matched to a gene: 11. The CDR3 sequence: CASSPRTSGSAWNEQFF. CDR3 sequence (DNA): TGTGCCAGCAGCCCAAGGACTAGCGGGAGTGCTTGGAATGAGCAGTTCTTC.

The chain links TRBV7-2 to TRBJ2-3, with 11 bases aligning to TRBD2. Germline loops: CDR1 SGHTA, CDR2 FQGNSA. The CDR3 is 14 amino acids. V trimming: 1 base; J trimming: 10 bases; junction bases outside the gene matches: 4. CDR3 residues: CASSLGRTSGPQYF. DNA of the CDR3: TGTGCCAGCAGCTTAGGTAGGACTAGCGGGCCGCAGTATTTT.

The chain couples TRBV30 to TRBJ1-6, with 7 bases fitting TRBD1. The length of the CDR3 is 13 residues. Trimming at V came to 5 bases and at J to 2 bases, leaving 0 bases not matched to a gene. The germline V gene has CDR1 GTSNPN and CDR2 SVGIG (reference sequence). CDR3 nucleotides: TGTGCCTGGGACAGGGCCTATAATTCACCCCTCCACTTT. Amino acids: CAWDRAYNSPLHF.

The rearrangement joins TRBV20-1 to TRBJ1-2, with 7 bases matching TRBD1. Trimming removed 3 bases from V and 7 bases from J; junction bases left unmatched: 8. CDR3 length: 13 amino acids. CDR1 and CDR2 (germline): DFQATT, SNEGSKA (reference sequence). DNA for the CDR3: TGCAGTGCTAGGGGACAGTTTCTGAGTGGCTACACCTTC. Amino acid sequence: CSARGQFLSGYTF.

DNA for the CDR3: TGTGCCAGCAGCCCGAGGGCGGGGGGCCTTTTCTCCGAGCAGTACTTC. As protein: CASSPRAGGLFSEQYF. The chain uses TRBV13 and TRBJ2-7; TRBD2 matches 8 bases. Looked up from germline, CDR1 is PRHDT and CDR2 is FYEKMQ (reference sequence). The V and J ends lost 5 bases and 6 bases, in that order; junction bases with no gene match: 15. This CDR3 is built from 16 residues. The whole variable domain, remainder taken from reference TRBV13 and TRBJ2-7, is AAGVIQSPRHLIKEKRETATLKCYPIPRHDTVYWYQQGPGQDPQFLISFYEKMQSDKGSIPDRFSAQQFSDYHSELNMSSLELGDSALYFCASSPRAGGLFSEQYFGPGTRLTVT.

Only a few counts were recorded for this clonotype. The chain links TRBV20-1 to TRBJ2-5; the match to TRBD2 covers 11 bases. The germline CDR1 and CDR2 sequences are DFQATT and SNEGSKA (reference sequence). J lost 1 base, V lost 4 bases, and 5 bases had no gene match. This CDR3 has 15 residues. The CDR3 DNA sequence: TGCAGTGCTACGGAAGGGACTAGCGGCCAAGAGACCCAGTACTTC. Protein product: CSATEGTSGQETQYF.

The chain combines TRBV12-3 or TRBV12-4 with TRBJ2-1; tentatively, D is TRBD2 (5 bases). There are 12 residues in the CDR3. V was clipped by 5 bases and J by 9 bases, with 11 bases between them. The CDR3 DNA reads as TGTGCCAGCAGTCGGGATTATGGTGAGCAGTTCTTC. It codes for CASSRDYGEQFF.

This clonotype has at least ten counts. An end of the junction differs from the germline gene, which may be a read error. The chain has TRBV7-7 and TRBJ2-2; a possible D gene is TRBD2 (5 bases). This CDR3 has 13 residues. CDR1 SSHAT and CDR2 FNYEAQ come from the germline V gene (reference sequence). The CDR3 spells CASSYGRGGELFF. The CDR3 DNA sequence: TGTGCTAGCAGCTATGGACGGGGCGGGGAGCTGTTTTTT.

This clonotype turned up a few times. The genes are TRBV9 and TRBJ2-1; 9 nucleotides agree with TRBD2. Per the germline V gene, CDR1 is SGDLS and CDR2 is YYNGEE. The V segment lost 1 base and the J segment 6 bases; nucleotides outside the gene matches: 17. The CDR3 runs to 19 residues. Here the CDR3 reads CASSVSTQPGLARGNEQFF. CDR3 in DNA: TGTGCCAGCAGCGTAAGTACTCAACCCGGACTAGCGAGGGGCAATGAGCAGTTCTTC.

V is TRBV20-1 and J is TRBJ2-3, with 12 bases fitting TRBD2. Unmatched junction bases numbered 15, after V lost 5 bases and J lost 0 bases. Germline lookup yields CDR1 DFQATT and CDR2 SNEGSKA (reference sequence). This CDR3 is built from 19 residues. This CDR3 is CSADPYPASGRVSTDTQYF. The CDR3 DNA is TGCAGTGCTGATCCATACCCGGCTAGCGGGAGGGTTAGCACAGATACGCAGTATTTT.

This clonotype came up many times. The chain combines TRBV9 with TRBJ2-5; D not resolved. The CDR3 loop spans 13 amino acids. Germline V gives CDR1 SGDLS, CDR2 YYNGEE. Trimming cost V 1 base and J 5 bases, with 9 bases left between them. CDR3 region: CASSVSREETQYF. CDR3 nucleotide sequence: TGTGCCAGCAGCGTATCCCGAGAGGAGACCCAGTACTTC.